The 7 T cell receptor beta chains below were found in one sample sequenced in a study of cytomegalovirus exposure and HLA in healthy donors. The PCR contained 60 Vbeta and 13 Jbeta primers. The table came from immunoSEQ multiplex PCR; TCRdb's copy has only in-frame clones and leaves some out. The repertoire holds around 130,000 clones, with just under 80% as singletons. Sequenced sample: PBMCs. The receptors were sampled from a woman aged 40 to 49 in good health and CMV-seronegative.

The V gene is TRBV5-1, the J gene TRBJ2-7, with a tentative D call TRBD2 (6 bases). Germline V gives CDR1 SGHRS, CDR2 YFSETQ. The CDR3 has 15 residues. V lost 6 bases and J lost 7, with 23 bases in between. CDR3 DNA sequence: TGCGCCAGCACGCGGGAACCGGACGGTCGTGGGGAGCAGTACTTC. Protein product: CASTREPDGRGEQYF.

V and J are TRBV13 and TRBJ2-3; 11 nucleotides match TRBD1. Germline V lookup: CDR1 PRHDT, CDR2 FYEKMQ (reference sequence). There are 15 residues in the CDR3. V shed 5 bases, J shed 4 bases, and the junction held 5 bases outside the gene matches. CDR3 in DNA: TGTGCCAGCAGCCAACCGGGACAGGGGGCAGATACGCAGTATTTT. Translated, it gives CASSQPGQGADTQYF.

V is TRBV27 and J is TRBJ2-7; D uncertain. The germline V gene encodes CDR1 MNHEY and CDR2 SMNVEV (reference sequence). Trimming stripped 6 bases from V and 3 bases from J, with 6 bases between. The CDR3 sequence is 11 residues long. The CDR3: CASRNNYEQYF. DNA for the CDR3: TGTGCCAGCAGAAACAACTACGAGCAGTACTTC.

This clone was counted between two and nine times. The chain uses TRBV19 and TRBJ1-1; D perhaps matches TRBD1 (5 bases). CDR1 and CDR2 (germline): LNHDA, SQIVND (reference sequence). The CDR3 covers 14 residues. V was pared by 2 bases and J by 5 bases, with 12 bases between. In nucleotides, the CDR3 is TGTGCCAGTAGTATAAACAGGCCAGAAACTGAAGCTTTCTTT. Translated, it gives CASSINRPETEAFF.

The chain has TRBV5-4 and TRBJ2-1, with 8 bases identical to TRBD1. Trimming cost V 2 bases and J 14 bases; bases outside gene matches: 3. Germline CDR1 SGHNT, CDR2 YYREEE (reference sequence). This CDR3 contains 11 residues. This CDR3 reads CASSFGGQEFF. CDR3 nucleotide sequence: TGTGCCAGCAGCTTCGGGGGACAGGAGTTCTTC. The full variable domain, with the rest looked up from reference TRBV5-4 and TRBJ2-1, is ETGVTQSPTHLIKTRGQQVTLRCSSQSGHNTVSWYQQALGQGPQFIFQYYREEENGRGNFPPRFSGLQFPNYSSELNVNALELDDSALYLCASSFGGQEFFGPGTRLTVL.

The chain is built from TRBV7-8 and TRBJ1-4, with D possibly being TRBD1 (5 bases). Germline-derived CDR1 and CDR2 are SGHVS and FQNEAQ. The V end lost 2 bases, the J end lost 0 bases, and 7 bases lay between the germline ends. The CDR3 is 15 amino acids. CDR3 DNA sequence: TGTGCCAGCAGCTTAAGGGGTTCAACTAATGAAAAACTGTTTTTT. It encodes CASSLRGSTNEKLFF.

The V call is TRBV27, the J call TRBJ2-7; 11 nucleotides match TRBD2. Trimming at V came to 5 bases and at J to 4 bases, leaving 7 bases not matched to a gene. The CDR3 is 15 amino acids. Germline CDR1 and CDR2: MNHEY and SMNVEV (reference sequence). CDR3 nucleotide sequence: TGTGCCAGCAGTACGGGACTAGCGGTGTGGTACGAGCAGTACTTC. Translating it yields CASSTGLAVWYEQYF.